The 29 T cell receptor beta chains reported below all come from one sample, sequenced in a study of identical twins. MiXCR was run by TCRdb on the 5' RACE reads, yielding one entry per CDR3 protein. Of about 530,000 distinct CDR3 sequences in the sample, 20% to 25% were seen once. These same records also appear under a second study, on yellow fever vaccine responses in identical twins.

The source material was CD4+ T cells sorted from blood. These receptors originate from a woman in her late teens or twenties in good health.

The chain recombines TRBV2 with TRBJ1-6, with a weak D call TRBD1 (5 bases). This CDR3 is built from 12 residues. Germline V gives CDR1 SNHLY, CDR2 FYNNEI. V was trimmed by 11 bases and J by 11 bases, leaving 16 bases between them. The CDR3 region has the DNA TGTGCCTACCGGGACGGGGAAACACCCCTCCACTTT. Protein: CAYRDGETPLHF.

This clonotype was observed a few times. The genes are TRBV10-3 and TRBJ2-2; D gene uncertain. Germline CDR1 is ENHRY and CDR2 is SYGVKD. The CDR3 consists of 16 residues. V was shortened by 0 bases and J by 5 bases, with 13 bases between the two germline ends. The CDR3 spells CAISESAGSATGELFF. The CDR3 DNA reads as TGTGCCATCAGTGAGTCCGCCGGATCCGCAACCGGGGAGCTGTTTTTT.

The chain has TRBV20-1 and TRBJ2-2; tentative D call: TRBD2 (5 bases). The germline V gene encodes CDR1 DFQATT and CDR2 SNEGSKA (reference sequence). The CDR3 has 15 residues. V lost 5 bases, J lost 0 bases, and 13 bases lay in between. This CDR3 is CSAVLPGANTGELFF. CDR3 sequence (DNA): TGCAGTGCTGTCCTGCCCGGGGCGAACACCGGGGAGCTGTTTTTT.

This clonotype was detected a few times. The chain recombines TRBV3-1 with TRBJ2-5; tentative D call: TRBD1 (6 bases). CDR3 length equals 14 residues. Germline CDR1 is LGHDT and CDR2 is YNNKEL (reference sequence). Deletions cut 2 bases from V and 7 bases from J, with 14 bases between. CDR3: CASSQNTGLGTQYF. DNA for the CDR3: TGTGCCAGCAGCCAAAATACAGGGCTCGGGACCCAGTACTTC.

This clonotype has only one observation. J is TRBJ2-5 and V is TRBV5-1; the D gene is possibly TRBD1 (6 bases). Germline V gene sequence: CDR1 SGHRS, CDR2 YFSETQ. The CDR3 sequence is 16 residues long. The V end was cut by 6 bases, the J end by 0 bases, with 18 bases between. Written as DNA, the CDR3 is TGCGCCAGCACCCATCTGGACAGTTGGTACCAAGAGACCCAGTACTTC. Translating it yields CASTHLDSWYQETQYF.

The table lists this clonotype with many counts. This chain links TRBV7-9 with TRBJ2-1; 8 nucleotides align to TRBD2. There are 14 residues in the CDR3. From germline, CDR1 is SEHNR and CDR2 FQNEAQ (reference sequence). With V trimmed by 5 bases and J by 6 bases, 6 bases remained unmatched. CDR3 bases: TGTGCCAGCAGCGACAACCGGGGGGGCAATGAGCAGTTCTTC. The encoded protein is CASSDNRGGNEQFF.

The rearrangement joins TRBV7-2 to TRBJ2-5, with 12 bases matching TRBD2. Germline trimming cut 5 bases from V and 3 bases from J; bases unmatched to any gene: 4. CDR1 is SGHTA and CDR2 is FQGNSA in the germline V gene. The CDR3 consists of 15 residues. In DNA, the CDR3 is TGTGCCAGCAGCGCCAGGACTAGCGGGGAAGAGACCCAGTACTTC. This encodes CASSARTSGEETQYF. The whole variable domain, filled in from reference TRBV7-2 and TRBJ2-5, reads GAGVSQSPSNKVTEKGKDVELRCDPISGHTALYWYRQSLGQGLEFLIYFQGNSAPDKSGLPSDRFSAERTGGSVSTLTIQRTQQEDSAVYLCASSARTSGEETQYFGPGTRLLVL.

This clonotype was detected only a few times. The chain couples TRBV12-3 or TRBV12-4 to TRBJ2-6; D not resolved. This CDR3 is 15 amino acids long. Trimming removed 6 bases from V and 2 bases from J, with 11 bases in between. This CDR3 reads CASSTRETGANVLTF. The CDR3 DNA sequence: TGTGCCAGCAGCACCAGAGAAACTGGGGCCAACGTCCTGACTTTC.

This clonotype has a handful of counts. The gene calls are TRBV7-8 and TRBJ2-7; D gene ambiguous. Trimming cost V 5 bases and J 2 bases, with 13 bases left between them. From germline, CDR1 is SGHVS and CDR2 FQNEAQ. This CDR3 is built from 14 residues. CDR3 residues: CASSPKTETYEQYF. The CDR3 DNA reads as TGTGCCAGCAGCCCCAAGACTGAAACCTACGAGCAGTACTTC.

This clonotype came up a few times. This sequence joins TRBV24-1 and TRBJ1-3; the match to TRBD1 covers 9 bases. CDR3 length equals 16 residues. Germline V gene sequence: CDR1 KGHDR, CDR2 SFDVKD. V was clipped by 4 bases and J by 3 bases; unmatched bases: 6. The CDR3 loop is CATSDPGQGNGNTIYF. The CDR3 nucleotides read TGTGCCACCAGTGACCCCGGACAGGGGAATGGAAACACCATATATTTT.

This clonotype came up a few times. The gene calls are TRBV7-2 and TRBJ2-1; 7 bases agree with TRBD1. The CDR3 extends over 16 amino acids. Trimming cost V 5 bases and J 5 bases; bases outside gene matches: 12. Germline lookup yields CDR1 SGHTA and CDR2 FQGNSA. As DNA, the CDR3 is TGTGCCAGCAGCGCAACCCCGGGACAGCAAAACAATGAGCAGTTCTTC. Translation: CASSATPGQQNNEQFF.

The genes are TRBV6-5 and TRBJ2-7; 7 bases agree with TRBD2. V gave up 0 bases and J gave up 6 bases; unmatched junction bases: 8. This CDR3 region has 15 residues. Germline CDR1 and CDR2: MNHEY and SVGAGI. For the CDR3, the DNA is TGTGCCAGCAGTTACTCCGGGCGGGAGCTCTTCGAGCAGTACTTC. It yields the protein CASSYSGRELFEQYF.

This clonotype was seen more than once but under ten times. The chain combines TRBV5-1 with TRBJ2-6; a possible D gene is TRBD2 (6 bases). The V end was cut by 4 bases, the J end by 1 base, with 12 bases between. The V gene's germline CDR1 is SGHRS and CDR2 YFSETQ. The CDR3 extends over 16 amino acids. The CDR3 DNA reads TGCGCCAGCAGCGTATTTGCGGGATCTGGGGCCAACGTCCTGACTTTC. Amino acids: CASSVFAGSGANVLTF.

This clonotype was seen a handful of times. The chain employs TRBV28 and TRBJ1-2; TRBD1 matches 10 bases. V was pared by 8 bases and J by 6 bases, with 9 bases of the junction left unmatched. Germline assignment: CDR1 MDHEN and CDR2 SYDVKM. The CDR3 length is 14 residues. As DNA, the CDR3 is TGTGCCAGCGACCGGGACAGGGGTTTCCATGGCTACACCTTC. The encoded protein is CASDRDRGFHGYTF.

There are a few counts of this clonotype. The chain uses TRBV28 and TRBJ1-2; TRBD1 matches at 10 bases. The germline gives CDR1 MDHEN, CDR2 SYDVKM. This CDR3 has 16 amino acids. V gave up 6 bases and J gave up 4 bases; unmatched junction bases: 11. The chain's CDR3 is CASRSGTGDYSYGYTF. CDR3 DNA: TGTGCCAGCAGGTCCGGGACAGGGGATTACTCCTATGGCTACACCTTC.

This chain joins TRBV20-1 and TRBJ2-3; TRBD1 aligns across 7 bases. The CDR3 spans 14 residues. Germline CDR1 reads DFQATT; CDR2 reads SNEGSKA (reference sequence). After removal of 2 bases from V and 5 bases from J, the junction contained 7 bases not matched to a gene. The CDR3 DNA reads TGCAGTGCTAGATCTGGGACAGAGTTAGATACGCAGTATTTT. Encoded protein: CSARSGTELDTQYF.

This clonotype was found a few times. The chain links TRBV10-3 to TRBJ2-1; a weak D match, TRBD1 (6 bases). Germline assignment: CDR1 ENHRY and CDR2 SYGVKD. CDR3 length equals 16 residues. V lost 2 bases and J lost 1, with 12 bases in between. The CDR3, as DNA: TGTGCCATCAGTGAGGCTTTCAGGGGTTCCTACAATGAGCAGTTCTTC. Translating it yields CAISEAFRGSYNEQFF.

This chain uses TRBV2 with TRBJ2-1; D not certain. Between the trimmed V and J ends, which lost 8 bases and 6 bases, there was a span of 11 bases. The CDR3 is 12 amino acids. Germline V gene data show CDR1 as SNHLY and CDR2 as FYNNEI. The CDR3 DNA follows: TGTGCCAGCCACTTTGATGGCAATGAGCAGTTCTTC. It specifies CASHFDGNEQFF.

DNA for the CDR3: TGTGCCAGCAGCCAAGGTTTAACGGGAGGGTACAATGAGCAGTTCTTC. Translation: CASSQGLTGGYNEQFF. The chain carries TRBV14 and TRBJ2-1, with 8 nucleotides matching TRBD2. CDR1 SGHDN and CDR2 FVKESK come from the germline V gene. V lost 1 base to trimming and J lost 4 bases; unmatched junction nucleotides: 6. The length of the CDR3 is 16 residues.

This clonotype has more than one count but fewer than ten. The gene calls are TRBV15 and TRBJ1-1; 10 bases are a match to TRBD1. Germline CDR1 and CDR2: LNHNV and YYDKDF (reference sequence). The CDR3 is 18 residues long. Trimming cost V 3 bases and J 1 base; bases outside gene matches: 11. CDR3 sequence reads: CATSRGQGSSVPNTEAFF. The DNA for the CDR3 is TGTGCCACCAGCAGGGGACAGGGGTCCTCGGTGCCGAACACTGAAGCTTTCTTT.

The chain couples TRBV12-3 or TRBV12-4 to TRBJ2-1; D ambiguous. Trimming pared 3 bases from V and 2 bases from J, leaving 8 bases between. This CDR3 has 14 residues. The CDR3, as DNA: TGTGCCAGCAGTTTCGGATGGACCTACAATGAGCAGTTCTTC. It translates to CASSFGWTYNEQFF.

This chain connects TRBV7-9 to TRBJ2-2; 10 nucleotides align to TRBD2. Germline V lookup: CDR1 SEHNR, CDR2 FQNEAQ (reference sequence). V lost 5 bases and J lost 7; bases outside the gene matches: 10. This CDR3 region has 16 residues. CDR3 nucleotides: TGTGCCAGCAGCACCGCTAGCGGGAGCAGAGGCGGGGAGCTGTTTTTT. Protein sequence: CASSTASGSRGGELFF.

This clonotype turned up a few times. J is TRBJ2-2 and V is TRBV16; no reliable D call. CDR1 KGHSY and CDR2 FQNENV come from the germline V gene. The CDR3 sequence is 14 residues long. Trimming pared 0 bases from V and 6 bases from J, leaving 8 bases between. CDR3 in amino acids: CASSQSARAGELFF. For the CDR3, the DNA is TGTGCCAGCAGCCAATCTGCACGTGCCGGGGAGCTGTTTTTT.

This chain uses TRBV10-3 with TRBJ1-1, with 7 bases lining up with TRBD1. V lost 3 bases to trimming and J lost 2 bases; unmatched junction nucleotides: 6. Germline V CDR1 and CDR2: ENHRY, SYGVKD. This CDR3 is 15 amino acids long. The CDR3 loop is CAISDSGQPNTEAFF. In nucleotides, the CDR3 is TGTGCCATCAGTGATTCGGGACAGCCAAACACTGAAGCTTTCTTT.

The V gene is TRBV28, the J gene TRBJ2-1; D may correspond to TRBD1 or TRBD2 (5 bases each). The CDR3 has 13 amino acids. The germline V gene has CDR1 MDHEN and CDR2 SYDVKM. Trimming shortened V by 4 bases and J by 15 bases, and 19 bases separated the two germline ends. The CDR3 DNA follows: TGTGCCAGCAGTTACTCCGGGACGCCGGATTGGTTCTTC. Its protein is CASSYSGTPDWFF.

The chain joins TRBV29-1 to TRBJ2-3; a possible D gene is TRBD2 (6 bases). The germline V gene encodes CDR1 SQVTM and CDR2 ANQGSEA. The CDR3 extends over 15 amino acids. The V gene lost 7 bases and the J gene lost 4 bases, with 21 bases spanning the gap. The CDR3 sequence is CSDVGGRERPDTQYF. For the CDR3, the DNA is TGCAGCGACGTGGGGGGACGGGAACGCCCAGATACGCAGTATTTT.

This clonotype showed up just a few times. The V and J genes are TRBV18 and TRBJ2-7; D uncertain. Germline lookup yields CDR1 KGHSH and CDR2 LQKENI. V was clipped by 3 bases and J by 2 bases, with 8 bases between them. This CDR3 comprises 13 residues. The CDR3 protein is CASSPIRAYEQYF. As DNA, the CDR3 is TGTGCCAGCTCACCGATTAGAGCCTACGAGCAGTACTTC.

This chain links TRBV18 with TRBJ2-5, with a possible D match to TRBD1 (5 bases). The V and J ends lost 1 base and 0 bases respectively, with 12 bases between them. The germline CDR1 and CDR2 sequences are KGHSH and LQKENI. This CDR3 is built from 16 residues. The CDR3: CASSPRNRNYQETQYF. The CDR3 coding sequence is TGTGCCAGCTCACCACGGAACAGGAACTACCAAGAGACCCAGTACTTC.

The V call is TRBV11-2, the J call TRBJ2-5; TRBD1 is a possible D gene (5 bases). V lost 5 bases to trimming and J lost 5 bases, with 12 bases between them. This CDR3 contains 13 residues. Germline CDR1 SGHAT, CDR2 FQNNGV. This chain's CDR3 is CASSGDSPETQYF. Here the CDR3 DNA reads TGTGCCAGCAGCGGCGACAGTCCGGAGACCCAGTACTTC.